A few counts support the clone carrying this T cell receptor beta chain. Construction of the TCR beta libraries employed iRepertoire HTBI primers in conjunction with Arm-PCR of CDR3 regions. As handled by the study authors: Analysis of the samples identified 50 to 65 TRBV and 14 to 15 TRBJ segments. Via MiXCR, TCRdb re-called the multiplex PCR reads, giving one row per CDR3 protein. TCRdb assigned the V and J calls; the authors' analysis was not used. The table lists roughly 560,000 distinct CDR3 sequences, about 16% of them singletons. These data originate in a study of regulatory T cells in long-lasting Graves disease. Regarding time point: newly diagnosed GD, antithyroid drugs for less than 3 months. PBMC-derived RNA was used for the TCR library. This same sample was also part of a study on T cells in Graves' hyperthyroidism and ophthalmopathy. That investigation notes: Primed by the HTBI set, a first-round RT-PCR was run on the TCR CDR3.

Sample: peripheral blood mononuclear cells (PBMCs), taken at new diagnosis, from a patient treated with antithyroid drugs. The source is a woman between 40 and 65 years old with Graves disease.

CDR3 sequence: CASSGAGTPLITDTQYF. In DNA, the CDR3 is TGTGCCAGCAGCGGAGCCGGGACTCCTCTTATTACAGATACGCAGTATTTT. This rearrangement joins TRBV7-9 to TRBJ2-3; weak D call: TRBD2 (6 bases). The CDR3 totals 17 residues. V was cut by 5 bases and J by 3 bases, with 21 bases left in between. CDR1 is SEHNR, CDR2 FQNEAQ, per germline (reference sequence).